One and the same sample provided the 18 T cell receptor beta chains below, sequenced in a study of blood T cell repertoires in COVID-19. This table comes from immunoSEQ multiplex PCR, and its TCRdb copy is limited to in-frame clones, with some not included. The table has about 320,000 clones, around 85% seen once. The sequencing sample was made of PBMCs or T cells enriched from blood (not recorded which). Receptor source: a woman in her twenties or thirties who had been exposed to COVID-19.

This chain connects TRBV28 to TRBJ2-3; D is uncertain. Germline values: CDR1 MDHEN, CDR2 SYDVKM. The CDR3 totals 13 residues. V was pared by 4 bases and J by 1 base, with 6 bases between. The chain's CDR3 is CASSWQGTDTQYF. The DNA of the CDR3 is TGTGCCAGCAGTTGGCAGGGCACAGATACGCAGTATTTT.

V is TRBV9 and J is TRBJ1-2; TRBD1 might be the D (6 bases). Germline loops: CDR1 SGDLS, CDR2 YYNGEE. V was clipped by 3 bases and J by 8 bases, with 11 bases between them. CDR3 length: 12 residues. Here the CDR3 DNA reads TGTGCCAGCAGCGCCAACAGGGAAGGCTACACCTTC. Translation gives CASSANREGYTF.

This clone showed up just once. J is TRBJ1-1 and V is TRBV11-2; D is possibly TRBD1 (6 bases). The CDR3 loop spans 13 amino acids. The V end lost 4 bases, the J end lost 10 bases, and 16 bases lay between the germline ends. Germline V gene lookup returns CDR1 SGHAT and CDR2 FQNNGV. In nucleotides, the CDR3 is TGTGCCAGCAGCTCGAATTTACAGGGTTCAGCTTTCTTT. This gives the protein CASSSNLQGSAFF.

This clone was observed a few times. The chain links TRBV19 to TRBJ1-5, with D perhaps matching TRBD1 (6 bases). Trimming removed 9 bases at V and 6 bases at J, with 15 bases between. Per germline, CDR1 LNHDA and CDR2 SQIVND (reference sequence). The CDR3 has 13 amino acids. The CDR3 nucleotides are TGTGCCAGCTCTCAGGGGATGAGTCAGCCCCAGCATTTT. Encoded protein: CASSQGMSQPQHF.

This clone was counted only a few times. CDR3 nucleotides: TGCGCCAGCAGCCAAGATGGGAGTACCTACGAGCAGTACTTC. Residues: CASSQDGSTYEQYF. V is TRBV4-3 and J is TRBJ2-7; D may be TRBD2 (5 bases). CDR1 and CDR2 from the germline V gene are LGHNA and YSLEER. The CDR3 contains 14 residues. Trimming cost V 0 bases and J 2 bases, with 8 bases left between them.

V gene TRBV2 combines with J gene TRBJ2-7; TRBD1 agrees at 8 bases. After removal of 6 bases from V and 3 bases from J, the junction contained 4 bases not matched to a gene. The CDR3 is made up of 13 amino acids. The germline gives CDR1 SNHLY, CDR2 FYNNEI. The CDR3 nucleotides read TGTGCCAGCAGGATCGGGACAGGCTACGAGCAGTACTTC. Encoded protein: CASRIGTGYEQYF.

The chain joins TRBV3-1 (or the pseudogene TRBV3-2) to TRBJ2-1; 10 nucleotides match TRBD2. The CDR3 covers 14 residues. Germline CDR1 reads LGHDT; CDR2 reads YNNKEL (reference sequence). V lost 1 base, J lost 8 bases, and 2 bases stayed unmatched. The CDR3 bases are TGTGCCAGCAGCCAAGTAAGCGGGAGGGATGAGCAGTTCTTC. Its protein product is CASSQVSGRDEQFF.

V gene TRBV3-1 (or the pseudogene TRBV3-2) combines with J gene TRBJ2-7; 11 nucleotides line up with TRBD2. The V gene end was trimmed by 2 bases and the J gene end by 5 bases; junction bases not matched to a gene: 5. In germline, CDR1 is LGHDT, CDR2 YNNKEL (reference sequence). The CDR3 loop spans 15 amino acids. CDR3 bases: TGTGCCAGCAGCCAAATAGCGGGAGGGTTCGACGAGCAGTACTTC. Encoded protein: CASSQIAGGFDEQYF.

The J gene is TRBJ2-7, the V gene TRBV28; TRBD1 aligns across 8 bases. The germline CDR1 and CDR2 sequences are MDHEN and SYDVKM. CDR3 size: 14 residues. The ends lost 7 bases at V and 5 bases at J; junction bases unmatched: 10. The DNA for the CDR3 is TGTGCCAGCAACGATCAGGGGGCTGGGAACGAGCAGTACTTC. Its translation is CASNDQGAGNEQYF.

The gene calls are TRBV5-1 and TRBJ1-5, with D unclear. The V gene's germline CDR1 is SGHRS and CDR2 YFSETQ. This CDR3 contains 13 residues. V was trimmed by 0 bases and J by 7 bases, leaving 8 bases between them. CDR3 DNA: TGCGCCAGCAGCTTGGCCCCAGTACAGCCCCAGCATTTT. This codes for CASSLAPVQPQHF.

The gene calls are TRBV20-1 and TRBJ2-7; TRBD2 matches 9 bases. The junction had 7 bases not matched to a gene; V was cut back by 6 bases and J by 4 bases. The CDR3 extends over 13 amino acids. Germline assignment: CDR1 DFQATT and CDR2 SNEGSKA (reference sequence). The chain's CDR3 is CSASSGSRYEQYF. In DNA form, the CDR3 reads TGCAGTGCAAGTAGCGGGAGTAGGTACGAGCAGTACTTC.

Notes on this clone: Other DNA sequences from this sample encode an identical CDR3 as well. The chain joins TRBV28 to TRBJ1-2; possible D gene TRBD1, 5 bases. V lost 2 bases and J 5 bases, leaving 6 bases between the germline ends. The length of the CDR3 is 12 residues. In germline, CDR1 is MDHEN, CDR2 SYDVKM. The CDR3 reads CASSLRGYGYTF. CDR3 bases: TGTGCCAGCAGTTTACGGGGGTATGGCTACACCTTC.

The chain joins TRBV24-1 to TRBJ2-5; TRBD1 matches at 10 bases. Per germline, CDR1 KGHDR and CDR2 SFDVKD. The CDR3 sequence is 14 residues long. Losses at the gene ends were 3 bases for V and 5 bases for J; bases not matched to a gene: 2. Here the CDR3 DNA reads TGTGCCACCAGTGATCCGGGACAGGGGGAGACCCAGTACTTC. Protein product: CATSDPGQGETQYF.

The chain carries TRBV14 and TRBJ1-1, with TRBD1 identical over 10 bases. The CDR3 totals 15 residues. With 5 bases clipped from V and 4 bases from J, the junction kept 7 bases outside the gene matches. Germline assignment: CDR1 SGHDN and CDR2 FVKESK. The CDR3 sequence is CASSFRTGGVTEAFF. The CDR3 DNA reads TGTGCCAGCAGCTTCCGGACAGGGGGTGTCACTGAAGCTTTCTTT.

V usage is TRBV9 and J usage is TRBJ1-3; TRBD1 might be the D (6 bases). Germline CDR1 reads SGDLS; CDR2 reads YYNGEE. V lost 3 bases to trimming and J lost 2 bases, with 9 bases between them. The length of the CDR3 is 14 residues. CDR3: CASSGRTAGNTIYF. CDR3 in DNA: TGTGCCAGCAGCGGACGGACAGCTGGAAACACCATATATTTT.

As regards this clone: The sample contains more than one DNA sequence encoding this CDR3. The chain carries TRBV18 and TRBJ1-1; TRBD1 aligns across 8 bases. Germline values: CDR1 KGHSH, CDR2 LQKENI. The CDR3 covers 14 residues. With V trimmed by 6 bases and J by 1 base, 4 bases remained unmatched. CDR3 in amino acids: CASSHGTGNTEAFF. In DNA, the CDR3 is TGTGCCAGCTCCCACGGGACAGGGAACACTGAAGCTTTCTTT.

The V gene is TRBV7-9, the J gene TRBJ2-7; TRBD1 aligns across 12 bases. CDR3 size: 18 residues. Per germline, CDR1 SEHNR and CDR2 FQNEAQ (reference sequence). V lost 0 bases and J lost 2; bases outside the gene matches: 8. CDR3: CASSLAGTGGINPYEQYF. The CDR3 coding sequence is TGTGCCAGCAGCTTAGCGGGGACAGGGGGCATCAACCCCTACGAGCAGTACTTC.

Concerning this clone: The identical CDR3 is also encoded by other nucleotide sequences in the sample. V usage is TRBV20-1 and J usage is TRBJ2-7; weak D call: TRBD1 (6 bases). CDR1 and CDR2 (germline): DFQATT, SNEGSKA (reference sequence). The length of the CDR3 is 11 residues. V lost 3 bases to trimming and J lost 4 bases, with 7 bases between them. The CDR3 sequence is CSASRGYEQYF. The DNA for the CDR3 is TGCAGTGCTAGCAGGGGTTACGAGCAGTACTTC.